The 16 T cell receptor beta chains below were found in one sample sequenced in a study of cytomegalovirus exposure and HLA in healthy donors. Primers included in the PCR were 60 Vbeta and 13 Jbeta primers. Repertoires were generated with immunoSEQ multiplex PCR, while TCRdb's copy carries only in-frame clones and drops some. This table has more than 85,000 clones, 80% to 85% appearing once. Material: PBMCs. The receptors derive from a man younger than 45 in good health and CMV-seropositive.

This clone came up once. A read error may account for a junction end that differs from germline. The V gene is TRBV7-7, the J gene TRBJ2-3; 10 nucleotides line up with TRBD1. The germline V gene encodes CDR1 SSHAT and CDR2 FNYEAQ (reference sequence). The CDR3 has 15 residues. The CDR3 reads CASSVGQGGADTQYF. The CDR3 coding sequence is TGTGCTAGCAGCGTAGGACAGGGGGGGGCAGATACGCAGTATTTT.

The chain has TRBV7-6 and TRBJ1-1, with D possibly being TRBD1 (5 bases). This CDR3 is built from 13 residues. With 4 bases removed from V and 4 bases from J, the gap between germline ends came to 10 bases. In germline, CDR1 is SGHVS, CDR2 FNYEAQ. This chain's CDR3 is CASSSGQSTEAFF. The CDR3 DNA reads TGTGCCAGCAGCTCCGGACAATCCACTGAAGCTTTCTTT.

This chain joins TRBV4-3 and TRBJ2-2; 10 bases match TRBD1. There are 16 residues in the CDR3. CDR1 and CDR2 (germline): LGHNA, YSLEER. The ends lost 3 bases at V and 3 bases at J; junction bases unmatched: 4. CDR3 sequence reads: CASSQKTGGDTGELFF. The CDR3 DNA reads as TGCGCCAGCAGCCAGAAGACAGGGGGCGACACCGGGGAGCTGTTTTTT.

The chain recombines TRBV5-1 with TRBJ2-3; 9 nucleotides match TRBD2. This CDR3 comprises 17 residues. Per germline, CDR1 SGHRS and CDR2 YFSETQ. V lost 0 bases, J lost 2 bases, and 7 bases stayed unmatched. CDR3 nucleotides: TGCGCCAGCAGCTTGGGTCAGCGGGGGGTTTTCACAGATACGCAGTATTTT. Translated: CASSLGQRGVFTDTQYF.

The chain recombines TRBV19 with TRBJ1-1; 7 bases match TRBD1. From germline, CDR1 is LNHDA and CDR2 SQIVND (reference sequence). The CDR3 contains 15 residues. V was pared by 5 bases and J by 9 bases, with 15 bases of the junction left unmatched. The CDR3 region is CASSVGQQALSQAFF. The DNA of the CDR3 is TGTGCCAGTAGTGTGGGACAGCAAGCCCTATCCCAAGCTTTCTTT.

The CDR3 reads CASSLTGGEKLFF. CDR3 in DNA: TGTGCCAGCAGCTTGACAGGGGGGGAAAAACTGTTTTTT. The chain is built from TRBV5-4 and TRBJ1-4, with 8 bases that match TRBD1. The CDR3 loop spans 13 amino acids. Trimming cost V 1 base and J 8 bases; bases outside gene matches: 1. Germline CDR1 is SGHNT and CDR2 is YYREEE (reference sequence).

This clone has just a few counts. The chain joins TRBV19 to TRBJ1-5; D may be TRBD1 (6 bases). With 3 bases removed from V and 3 bases from J, the gap between germline ends came to 9 bases. The CDR3 length is 14 residues. From germline, CDR1 is LNHDA and CDR2 SQIVND (reference sequence). CDR3 sequence: CASSIWTDNQPQHF. In DNA, the CDR3 is TGTGCCAGTAGTATCTGGACAGACAATCAGCCCCAGCATTTT.

V and J are TRBV5-4 and TRBJ2-3, with 10 nucleotides matching TRBD2. Germline V lookup: CDR1 SGHNT, CDR2 YYREEE (reference sequence). The CDR3 spans 15 residues. With 5 bases clipped from V and 5 bases from J, the junction kept 8 bases outside the gene matches. CDR3 coding DNA: TGTGCCAGCAGGCCAGCGGGGGGGCGAGAAGATACGCAGTATTTT. Its translation is CASRPAGGREDTQYF.

The J gene is TRBJ1-1, the V gene TRBV6-6; D perhaps matches TRBD1 (5 bases). CDR1 is MNHNY, CDR2 SVGAGI, per germline (reference sequence). The CDR3 extends over 13 amino acids. V was clipped by 6 bases and J by 3 bases, with 11 bases between them. The CDR3 sequence is CASSSRQYTEAFF. DNA for the CDR3: TGTGCCAGCAGCTCCCGACAGTACACTGAAGCTTTCTTT.

This chain uses TRBV2 with TRBJ2-7, with 11 positions matching TRBD2. The V gene's germline CDR1 is SNHLY and CDR2 FYNNEI. Trimming took 8 bases from V and 2 from J; bases not matched to a gene: 8. CDR3 length: 15 amino acids. CDR3 nucleotides: TGTGCCAGCGCCCCCACTAGCGGGGGACCCTACGAGCAGTACTTC. Its protein product is CASAPTSGGPYEQYF.

The chain recombines TRBV5-6 with TRBJ2-7, with a possible D match to TRBD1 (6 bases). Trimming stripped 6 bases from V and 11 bases from J, with 15 bases between. CDR1 and CDR2 (germline): SGHDT, YYEEEE. This CDR3 is built from 11 residues. CDR3 nucleotide sequence: TGTGCCAGCAACTTATCAGGGGTGGAGTACTTC. Its protein is CASNLSGVEYF. Combining the CDR3 with reference TRBV5-6 and TRBJ2-7 gives the whole variable domain DAGVTQSPTHLIKTRGQQVTLRCSPKSGHDTVSWYQQALGQGPQFIFQYYEEEERQRGNFPDRFSGHQFPNYSSELNVNALLLGDSALYLCASNLSGVEYFGPGTRLTVT.

The chain links TRBV27 to TRBJ2-5, with D hard to call. Per germline, CDR1 MNHEY and CDR2 SMNVEV (reference sequence). This CDR3 contains 15 residues. Between the trimmed V and J ends, which lost 4 bases and 2 bases, there was a span of 14 bases. CDR3 sequence: CASSSVSAAQETQYF. CDR3 nucleotides: TGTGCCAGCAGTTCGGTCAGCGCGGCACAAGAGACCCAGTACTTC.

V is TRBV6-5 and J is TRBJ1-4, with 9 bases aligning to TRBD1. Trimming cost V 6 bases and J 7 bases; bases outside gene matches: 9. Germline CDR1 and CDR2: MNHEY and SVGAGI. CDR3 size: 15 residues. CDR3 sequence: CASSSNRGRGEKLFF. The CDR3 nucleotides read TGTGCCAGCAGCAGCAACAGGGGGCGAGGTGAAAAACTGTTTTTT.

The chain combines TRBV7-2 with TRBJ2-5; D not resolved. V was pared by 0 bases and J by 4 bases, with 9 bases between. This CDR3 spans 14 amino acids. Germline CDR1 reads SGHTA; CDR2 reads FQGNSA. CDR3 bases: TGTGCCAGCAGCTTAGCGCGCAGGTTAGAGACCCAGTACTTC. Translation gives CASSLARRLETQYF.

The V gene is TRBV5-4, the J gene TRBJ2-7, with 11 bases fitting TRBD2. This CDR3 has 17 amino acids. CDR1 is SGHNT and CDR2 is YYREEE in the germline V gene (reference sequence). V shed 0 bases, J shed 1 base, and the junction held 6 bases outside the gene matches. The CDR3 region is CASSLGGLAGGSYEQYF. Written as DNA, the CDR3 is TGTGCCAGCAGCTTGGGAGGACTAGCGGGCGGATCCTACGAGCAGTACTTC.

Comment on this clone: Compared with germline, one end of the junction differs, possibly owing to a read error. V gene TRBV7-7 combines with J gene TRBJ2-5; TRBD2 might be the D (5 bases). The J call could be wrong; TRBJ2-7 is a better fit for the DNA end. This CDR3 region has 15 residues. Germline V gene lookup returns CDR1 SSHAT and CDR2 FNYEAQ (reference sequence). CDR3: CASSLALGPLGEQYF. CDR3 coding DNA: TGTGCTAGCAGCTTAGCGCTAGGTCCTCTTGGCGAGCAGTACTTC.